The 32 T cell receptor beta chains below were found in one sample sequenced in a study of T cell responses to AZD1222 COVID-19 vaccine. The data were produced by immunoSEQ multiplex PCR, yet TCRdb's version contains in-frame clones alone and is incomplete. Of some 150,000 clones in the sample, roughly nine tenths are singletons; the top ten hold 2.6%. The source material was peripheral blood, sampled on day 0 of AZD1222 vaccination. These receptors were taken from an adult in good health.

About this clone: This same CDR3 is encoded by further DNA sequences in the sample. This rearrangement joins TRBV5-6 to TRBJ1-3, with TRBD1 matching over 7 bases. CDR3 size: 12 residues. Germline V CDR1 and CDR2: SGHDT, YYEEEE. With 5 bases clipped from V and 7 bases from J, the junction kept 3 bases outside the gene matches. CDR3 DNA sequence: TGTGCCAGCAGGCAGGGGGGGAACACCATATATTTT. Translation gives CASRQGGNTIYF.

The gene calls are TRBV4-2 and TRBJ2-3; possibly TRBD2 for D (6 bases). V was shortened by 0 bases and J by 3 bases, with 13 bases between the two germline ends. CDR1 and CDR2 (germline): LGHNA, YNFKEQ. This CDR3 is built from 16 residues. This chain's CDR3 is CASSQDLSRGTDTQYF. The CDR3 nucleotides are TGTGCCAGCAGCCAAGACCTAAGCCGGGGGACAGATACGCAGTATTTT.

A single count supports this clone. The V call is TRBV29-1, the J call TRBJ1-2; D not resolved. The CDR3 sequence is 11 residues long. The V gene's germline CDR1 is SQVTM and CDR2 ANQGSEA. V was pared by 6 bases and J by 3 bases, with 8 bases between. CDR3 sequence: CSVDGDYGYTF. The CDR3 nucleotides read TGCAGCGTGGACGGCGACTATGGCTACACCTTC.

This chain joins TRBV6-1 and TRBJ1-2; 10 positions agree with TRBD1. The V segment lost 3 bases and the J segment 4 bases; nucleotides outside the gene matches: 8. The CDR3 is 16 amino acids. CDR1 and CDR2 from the germline V gene are MNHNS and SASEGT. In DNA form, the CDR3 reads TGTGCCAGCAGTGACGGGACAGGGGCCTATTCCTATGGCTACACCTTC. Translating it yields CASSDGTGAYSYGYTF.

This clone showed up just a few times. CDR3 loop: CAWSVVQSEKLFF. CDR3 nucleotides: TGTGCCTGGAGTGTAGTCCAGTCGGAAAAACTGTTTTTT. The V and J genes are TRBV30 and TRBJ1-4, with D uncertain. This CDR3 has 13 amino acids. V dropped 0 bases and J dropped 8 bases, with 10 bases sitting between them. Per germline, CDR1 GTSNPN and CDR2 SVGIG (reference sequence).

This clone showed up just a few times. V and J are TRBV29-1 and TRBJ2-2; TRBD2 matches 13 bases. The junction had 2 bases not matched to a gene; V was cut back by 6 bases and J by 4 bases. This CDR3 region has 14 residues. Germline V gives CDR1 SQVTM, CDR2 ANQGSEA. The CDR3 sequence is CSVTSGRGTGELFF. The CDR3 DNA sequence: TGCAGCGTCACTAGCGGGAGGGGCACCGGGGAGCTGTTTTTT.

V and J are TRBV18 and TRBJ2-1; TRBD2 matches at 13 bases. Per the germline V gene, CDR1 is KGHSH and CDR2 is LQKENI. This CDR3 has 17 amino acids. V was clipped by 4 bases and J by 7 bases; unmatched bases: 10. The CDR3 DNA is TGTGCCAGCTCACTCAGGACTAGCGGGGGAATTGTAAATGAGCAGTTCTTC. Amino acid sequence: CASSLRTSGGIVNEQFF. The entire variable domain, with the rest obtained from reference TRBV18 and TRBJ2-1, is as follows: NAGVMQNPRHLVRRRGQEARLRCSPMKGHSHVYWYRQLPEEGLKFMVYLQKENIIDESGMPKERFSAEFPKEGPSILRIQQVVRGDSAAYFCASSLRTSGGIVNEQFFGPGTRLTVL.

The V and J genes are TRBV5-1 and TRBJ1-5; 11 bases fit TRBD1. J gave up 7 bases and V 4 bases, and 7 bases lay outside the gene matches. The CDR3 runs to 15 residues. Germline assignment: CDR1 SGHRS and CDR2 YFSETQ. The CDR3 region has the DNA TGCGCCAGCAGCCCCGGGACAGGGGGGGGACAGCCCCAGCATTTT. Encoded protein: CASSPGTGGGQPQHF.

This chain joins TRBV6-2 or TRBV6-3 and TRBJ2-1; 8 nucleotides line up with TRBD1. CDR1 and CDR2 from the germline V gene are MNHEY and SVGEGT. The J segment lost 6 bases and the V segment lost 5 bases, leaving 6 bases of the junction unmatched. This CDR3 is built from 14 residues. The DNA of the CDR3 is TGTGCCAGCAGTACAGGGGGGCTCTCCAATGAGCAGTTCTTC. Encoded protein: CASSTGGLSNEQFF.

The chain couples TRBV6-5 to TRBJ2-7; TRBD1 aligns across 8 bases. The trim removed 8 bases at V and 6 bases at J, leaving 9 bases unmatched. The germline gives CDR1 MNHEY, CDR2 SVGAGI. There are 13 residues in the CDR3. Written as DNA, the CDR3 is TGTGCCAGCCGGACAGGGTATACGGTCGAGCAGTACTTC. This gives the protein CASRTGYTVEQYF.

The chain is built from TRBV28 and TRBJ2-4, with TRBD2 matching over 9 bases. Trimming took 4 bases from V and 4 from J; bases not matched to a gene: 2. This CDR3 region has 14 residues. Germline V lookup: CDR1 MDHEN, CDR2 SYDVKM. CDR3: CASSSAGGKNIQYF. The CDR3 DNA follows: TGTGCCAGCAGTTCGGCGGGAGGGAAAAACATTCAGTACTTC.

The chain is built from TRBV21-1 and TRBJ2-2; the table's D call, TRBD1, was not checked against the DNA. TRBV21-1 represents a pseudogene. CDR3 length: 16 residues. The CDR3 nucleotides read TGTGCCAGCAGCAGCGACAGGGTCCTTGCCACCGGGGAGCTGTTTTTT. Encoded protein: CASSSDRVLATGELFF.

The chain links TRBV10-3 to TRBJ2-1, with unresolved D. Germline lookup yields CDR1 ENHRY and CDR2 SYGVKD. This CDR3 is 12 amino acids long. V was shortened by 3 bases and J by 4 bases, with 4 bases between the two germline ends. The CDR3 region has the DNA TGTGCCATCAGTGAAGAGTACAATGAGCAGTTCTTC. This translates into CAISEEYNEQFF.

The CDR3 is CSVGGVNYGYTF. CDR3 bases: TGCAGCGTTGGCGGGGTTAACTATGGCTACACCTTC. This chain joins TRBV29-1 and TRBJ1-2, with D unclear. Germline V CDR1 and CDR2: SQVTM, ANQGSEA. CDR3 length: 12 residues. V lost 4 bases and J lost 1, with 7 bases in between.

The chain joins TRBV5-1 to TRBJ2-3; no firm D call. V shed 5 bases and J shed 0 bases, with 19 bases lying between them. The CDR3 sequence is 17 residues long. The germline V gene has CDR1 SGHRS and CDR2 YFSETQ. The CDR3 DNA is TGCGCCAGCAGGTTTGGTGCCCAGTTGACGAGCACAGATACGCAGTATTTT. Translated: CASRFGAQLTSTDTQYF.

V and J are TRBV5-4 and TRBJ1-1; D perhaps matches TRBD1 (6 bases). CDR3 length: 16 residues. Germline V gene lookup returns CDR1 SGHNT and CDR2 YYREEE (reference sequence). V dropped 2 bases and J dropped 1 base, with 15 bases sitting between them. CDR3 DNA: TGTGCCAGCAGCTTTGCCCCGGACAGCGAGAACACTGAAGCTTTCTTT. This codes for CASSFAPDSENTEAFF.

The chain has TRBV27 and TRBJ1-5; the match to TRBD1 covers 7 bases. The CDR3 is 19 residues long. The V gene's germline CDR1 is MNHEY and CDR2 SMNVEV (reference sequence). Germline trimming cut 5 bases from V and 1 base from J; bases unmatched to any gene: 17. CDR3 loop: CASSTSYRGGMESNQPQHF. For the CDR3, the DNA is TGTGCCAGCAGTACCTCTTACAGGGGTGGAATGGAAAGCAATCAGCCCCAGCATTTT.

This rearrangement joins TRBV6-5 to TRBJ1-1; 11 nucleotides align to TRBD1. The CDR3 has 15 amino acids. With V trimmed by 6 bases and J by 3 bases, 6 bases remained unmatched. CDR1 and CDR2 (germline): MNHEY, SVGAGI. The CDR3 nucleotides are TGTGCCAGCAGACGGACAGGGGGCGGGGACACTGAAGCTTTCTTT. Amino acid sequence: CASRRTGGGDTEAFF.

The chain uses TRBV4-1 and TRBJ2-1; a weak D match, TRBD2 (5 bases). Looked up from germline, CDR1 is MGHRA and CDR2 is YSYEKL. Trimming took off 1 base at V and 0 bases at J, with 10 bases between the two ends. The CDR3 extends over 16 amino acids. In nucleotides, the CDR3 is TGCGCCAGCAGCCAAGCGGGGTTAAGCTCCTACAATGAGCAGTTCTTC. Its protein product is CASSQAGLSSYNEQFF.

This chain connects TRBV20-1 to TRBJ2-7; D gene unclear. V was clipped by 4 bases and J by 9 bases, with 10 bases between them. The CDR3 is made up of 10 amino acids. Germline lookup yields CDR1 DFQATT and CDR2 SNEGSKA (reference sequence). This chain's CDR3 is CSAKDGGQYF. The DNA for the CDR3 is TGCAGTGCTAAGGACGGCGGGCAGTACTTC.

The chain is built from TRBV5-5 and TRBJ2-5; D unresolved. There are 15 residues in the CDR3. Trimming took off 4 bases at V and 2 bases at J, with 15 bases between the two ends. Per the germline V gene, CDR1 is SGHKS and CDR2 is YYEKEE (reference sequence). Written as DNA, the CDR3 is TGTGCCAGCAGCCGATTGGAGAACTTACAAGAGACCCAGTACTTC. It specifies CASSRLENLQETQYF.

This clone has at least ten counts. V is TRBV18 and J is TRBJ2-5, with D possibly TRBD1 on 6 matching bases. The V gene's germline CDR1 is KGHSH and CDR2 LQKENI. Trimming took off 2 bases at V and 4 bases at J, with 17 bases between the two ends. The CDR3 has 16 amino acids. DNA of the CDR3: TGTGCCAGCTCACCATCGCCAGGGGTGTTCGGAGAGACCCAGTACTTC. The encoded protein is CASSPSPGVFGETQYF.

CDR3: CASSLRIPGGSDTEAFF. For the CDR3, the DNA is TGCGCCAGCAGCCTCAGGATTCCTGGAGGATCGGACACTGAAGCTTTCTTT. The chain carries TRBV4-1 and TRBJ1-1; no clear D gene. The length of the CDR3 is 17 residues. Deletions cut 4 bases from V and 3 bases from J, with 21 bases between. Germline loops: CDR1 MGHRA, CDR2 YSYEKL.

This chain links TRBV24-1 with TRBJ2-3; the D gene is possibly TRBD2 (5 bases). This CDR3 contains 14 residues. From germline, CDR1 is KGHDR and CDR2 SFDVKD. V was clipped by 4 bases and J by 2 bases, with 9 bases between them. The DNA of the CDR3 is TGTGCCACCAGTGAAGAGGGAAACACAGATACGCAGTATTTT. Its protein product is CATSEEGNTDTQYF.

This chain connects TRBV7-8 to TRBJ2-2; D gene uncertain. The V and J ends lost 0 bases and 4 bases respectively, with 6 bases between them. The germline V gene has CDR1 SGHVS and CDR2 FQNEAQ. This CDR3 has 14 amino acids. The CDR3 region is CASSLAPATGELFF. For the CDR3, the DNA is TGTGCCAGCAGCTTAGCCCCTGCCACCGGGGAGCTGTTTTTT.

Here the CDR3 reads CASSHLGQGGTLSSYEQYF. CDR3 bases: TGTGCCAGCAGCCACCTAGGACAGGGCGGGACTCTGAGCTCCTACGAGCAGTACTTC. V usage is TRBV4-2 and J usage is TRBJ2-7; TRBD1 matches 8 bases. The ends lost 3 bases at V and 0 bases at J; junction bases unmatched: 16. This CDR3 region has 19 residues. From germline, CDR1 is LGHNA and CDR2 YNFKEQ.

The chain has TRBV7-2 and TRBJ2-7, with D perhaps matching TRBD1 (6 bases). The V and J ends lost 0 bases and 0 bases respectively, with 9 bases between them. CDR3 length: 15 residues. Looked up from germline, CDR1 is SGHTA and CDR2 is FQGNSA. CDR3 in amino acids: CASSLAGTSSYEQYF. The CDR3 DNA reads as TGTGCCAGCAGCTTAGCCGGGACAAGCTCCTACGAGCAGTACTTC. The whole variable domain, filled in from reference TRBV7-2 and TRBJ2-7, reads GAGVSQSPSNKVTEKGKDVELRCDPISGHTALYWYRQSLGQGLEFLIYFQGNSAPDKSGLPSDRFSAERTGGSVSTLTIQRTQQEDSAVYLCASSLAGTSSYEQYFGPGTRLTVT.

V is TRBV9 and J is TRBJ1-1, with TRBD1 identical over 7 bases. With 3 bases clipped from V and 1 base from J, the junction kept 3 bases outside the gene matches. The V gene's germline CDR1 is SGDLS and CDR2 YYNGEE. The CDR3 is made up of 14 amino acids. In nucleotides, the CDR3 is TGTGCCAGCAGCGCCTGGACAGGGAACACTGAAGCTTTCTTT. As protein: CASSAWTGNTEAFF.

This chain connects TRBV6-6 to TRBJ1-1, with 8 bases matching TRBD1. The CDR3 covers 15 residues. Germline assignment: CDR1 MNHNY and CDR2 SVGAGI (reference sequence). J lost 4 bases, V lost 7 bases, and 11 bases had no gene match. The CDR3 DNA reads as TGTGCCAGCACCCTTAGCCAACAGGGGGGCACTGAAGCTTTCTTT. Protein: CASTLSQQGGTEAFF.

The chain carries TRBV3-1 (or the pseudogene TRBV3-2) and TRBJ1-1; TRBD1 aligns across 7 bases. V trimming: 4 bases; J trimming: 6 bases; junction bases outside the gene matches: 5. This CDR3 has 13 residues. The germline V gene has CDR1 LGHDT and CDR2 YNNKEL (reference sequence). In nucleotides, the CDR3 is TGTGCCAGCAGCCGAACTCAGGGGGCTGAAGCTTTCTTT. Encoded protein: CASSRTQGAEAFF.

The chain is built from TRBV6-5 and TRBJ1-2; TRBD1 matches at 8 bases. Trimming cost V 6 bases and J 4 bases; bases outside gene matches: 7. The germline CDR1 and CDR2 sequences are MNHEY and SVGAGI. The CDR3 is made up of 14 amino acids. DNA for the CDR3: TGTGCCAGCAGGGGGACAGGAGAACCCTATGGCTACACCTTC. Protein sequence: CASRGTGEPYGYTF.

The chain joins TRBV2 to TRBJ2-2, with TRBD1 matching 8 bases. The CDR3 consists of 14 residues. V trimming: 6 bases; J trimming: 10 bases; junction bases outside the gene matches: 10. The germline gives CDR1 SNHLY, CDR2 FYNNEI. The DNA of the CDR3 is TGTGCCAGCAGGTTGACAGGGGAGACTGTGGAGCTGTTTTTT. Translating gives CASRLTGETVELFF.